Included here is one T cell receptor beta chain sequence, with context. Its antigen is still unknown. Only in-frame clones appear in the TCRdb table, and some are missing; sequencing was by immunoSEQ multiplex PCR. The table has about 130,000 clones, about nine tenths seen once. The data were taken from a study of T cell responses to AZD1222 COVID-19 vaccine. Whole-study results and caveats: Spike-spanning, vaccine-associated CD4 TCRs were dominant at 160-218 and 743-854. Spike-specific TCR breadth and depth went up after people got two AZD1222 doses. Clonal diversity was possibly underestimated, and white British individuals and females predominated among donors.

Trimming cost V 4 bases and J 4 bases; bases outside gene matches: 3. The CDR3 loop spans 13 amino acids. The germline gives CDR1 SGHVS, CDR2 FQNEAQ. This clonotype originated in an adult in good health. The source material was peripheral blood, sampled on day 0 of AZD1222 vaccination. The J gene is TRBJ1-2, the V gene TRBV7-8, with 7 nucleotides matching TRBD1. The CDR3 DNA follows: TGTGCCAGCAGCTCACGGACAGGCTATGGCTACACCTTC. Translation gives CASSSRTGYGYTF.